The 6 T cell receptor beta chains reported below all come from one sample, sequenced in a study of T cell changes during pregnancy in multiple sclerosis. Assay: immunoSEQ multiplex PCR; the TCRdb copy retains only in-frame clones and omits some. The sample holds tens of thousands of clones, approximately 92% seen once. Sequenced here: CD8+ T cells from peripheral blood mononuclear cells, sampled in the third trimester of pregnancy. Receptors were obtained from a female donor with multiple sclerosis, enrolled in a pregnancy study.

The gene calls are TRBV14 and TRBJ2-7; a possible D gene is TRBD2 (6 bases). V was cut by 0 bases and J by 5 bases, with 17 bases left in between. This CDR3 has 16 amino acids. CDR1 SGHDN and CDR2 FVKESK come from the germline V gene. In DNA, the CDR3 is TGTGCCAGCAGCCAAGAGGCGGGACTGCCCCTGAACGAGCAGTACTTC. This gives the protein CASSQEAGLPLNEQYF. Using reference TRBV14 and TRBJ2-7 for the parts outside the CDR3, the full variable domain is EAGVTQFPSHSVIEKGQTVTLRCDPISGHDNLYWYRRVMGKEIKFLLHFVKESKQDESGMPNNRFLAERTGGTYSTLKVQPAELEDSGVYFCASSQEAGLPLNEQYFGPGTRLTVT.

The chain carries TRBV13 and TRBJ1-6; TRBD1 matches 9 bases. The germline V gene encodes CDR1 PRHDT and CDR2 FYEKMQ (reference sequence). This CDR3 comprises 14 residues. Trimming at V came to 4 bases and at J to 6 bases, leaving 1 base not matched to a gene. Written as DNA, the CDR3 is TGTGCCAGCAGCTCGACAGGGGGTAATTCACCCCTCCACTTT. Translation gives CASSSTGGNSPLHF.

The chain uses TRBV7-9 and TRBJ1-2; tentatively, D is TRBD1 (5 bases). The germline V gene encodes CDR1 SEHNR and CDR2 FQNEAQ (reference sequence). The CDR3 consists of 17 residues. V was pared by 0 bases and J by 5 bases, with 19 bases between. CDR3 sequence reads: CASSLALTGAIDYGYTF. In DNA form, the CDR3 reads TGTGCCAGCAGCTTAGCCCTAACAGGCGCTATCGATTATGGCTACACCTTC.

In its sample, this clone was seen once. The V gene is TRBV19, the J gene TRBJ2-1; D is undetermined. V shed 6 bases and J shed 2 bases, with 11 bases lying between them. The CDR3 loop spans 14 amino acids. Looked up from germline, CDR1 is LNHDA and CDR2 is SQIVND (reference sequence). The CDR3 sequence: CASSNRGPYNEQFF. CDR3 in DNA: TGTGCCAGTAGCAATCGAGGCCCCTACAATGAGCAGTTCTTC.

V is TRBV6-5 and J is TRBJ2-1, with TRBD2 matching 7 bases. The V segment lost 0 bases and the J segment 5 bases; nucleotides outside the gene matches: 7. CDR1 is MNHEY and CDR2 is SVGAGI in the germline V gene. This CDR3 contains 16 residues. The chain's CDR3 is CASSYSWAGVHNEQFF. The CDR3 DNA reads as TGTGCCAGCAGTTACTCATGGGCGGGGGTCCACAATGAGCAGTTCTTC.

The genes are TRBV5-8 and TRBJ2-1; D perhaps matches TRBD1 (6 bases). Trimming removed 0 bases at V and 0 bases at J, with 10 bases between. Germline CDR1 SGHTS, CDR2 YDEGEE. The CDR3 spans 16 residues. As DNA, the CDR3 is TGTGCCAGCAGCTTGGGGCAGGGGAGCTCCTACAATGAGCAGTTCTTC. It yields the protein CASSLGQGSSYNEQFF.